The present TCR beta chain was sequenced within a study of siplizumab effects on memory and regulatory T cells. Notes on this clone: The antigen is unknown.

Study-wide results and limits: Unstimulated subset assignment was obtained for only a minor fraction of alloreactive clones. Naive T cell populations appeared to exhibit greater diversity than memory cells and appeared to be major alloresponse contributors.

This CDR3 is built from 11 residues. Deletions cut 2 bases from V and 5 bases from J, with 4 bases between. CDR1 and CDR2 from the germline V gene are DFQATT and SNEGSKA (reference sequence). Profiling relied on immunoSEQ multiplex PCR, and the TCRdb table lists in-frame clones only, not all of them. The table shows tens of thousands of clones, with 85% to 95% occurring only once. V usage is TRBV20-1 and J usage is TRBJ2-1, with D unclear. The specimen was CD8+ T cells sorted from blood. The sequence came from a human donor in good health. CDR3 bases: TGCAGTGCTAGACAGAACAATGAGCAGTTCTTC. The encoded protein is CSARQNNEQFF.